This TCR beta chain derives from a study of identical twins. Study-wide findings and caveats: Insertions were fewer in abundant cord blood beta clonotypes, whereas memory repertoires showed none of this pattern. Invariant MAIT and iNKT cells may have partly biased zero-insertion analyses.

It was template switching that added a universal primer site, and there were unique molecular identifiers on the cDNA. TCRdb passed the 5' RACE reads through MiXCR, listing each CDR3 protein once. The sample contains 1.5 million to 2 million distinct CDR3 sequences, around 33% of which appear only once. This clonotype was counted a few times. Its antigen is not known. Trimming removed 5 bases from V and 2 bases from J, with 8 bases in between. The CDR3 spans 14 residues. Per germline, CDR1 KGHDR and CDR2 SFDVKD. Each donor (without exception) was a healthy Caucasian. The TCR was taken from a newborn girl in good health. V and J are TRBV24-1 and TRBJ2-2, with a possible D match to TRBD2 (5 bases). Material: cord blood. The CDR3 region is CATSAASNTGELFF. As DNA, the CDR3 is TGTGCCACCAGTGCGGCTAGCAACACCGGGGAGCTGTTTTTT.